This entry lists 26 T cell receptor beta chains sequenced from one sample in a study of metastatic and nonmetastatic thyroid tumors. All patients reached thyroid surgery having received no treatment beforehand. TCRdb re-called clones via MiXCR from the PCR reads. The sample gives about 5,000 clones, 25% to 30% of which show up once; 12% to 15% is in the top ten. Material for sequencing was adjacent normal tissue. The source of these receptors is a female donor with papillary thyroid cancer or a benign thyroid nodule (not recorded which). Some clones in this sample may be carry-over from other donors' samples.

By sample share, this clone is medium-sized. CDR3 nucleotides: TGCGCCAGCAGCCAAGTTCAGGGAGGGACAGGCGGTGGCTACACCTTC. It is translated as CASSQVQGGTGGGYTF. The chain combines TRBV5-1 with TRBJ1-2; 8 bases are shared with TRBD1. CDR3 length: 16 residues. In germline, CDR1 is SGHRS, CDR2 YFSETQ. With V trimmed by 4 bases and J by 7 bases, 15 bases remained unmatched.

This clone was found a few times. This CDR3 is CAWIGRLAGNEQFF. CDR3 bases: TGTGCCTGGATTGGTCGACTAGCTGGCAATGAGCAGTTCTTC. The chain links TRBV30 to TRBJ2-1; TRBD2 matches at 7 bases. This CDR3 has 14 amino acids. Germline CDR1 reads GTSNPN; CDR2 reads SVGIG (reference sequence). V gave up 4 bases and J gave up 6 bases; unmatched junction bases: 9. The full variable domain, rest sourced from reference TRBV30 and TRBJ2-1, is SQTIHQWPATLVQPVGSPLSLECTVEGTSNPNLYWYRQAAGRGLQLLFYSVGIGQISSEVPQNLSASRPQDRQFILSSKKLLLSDSGFYLCAWIGRLAGNEQFFGPGTRLTVL.

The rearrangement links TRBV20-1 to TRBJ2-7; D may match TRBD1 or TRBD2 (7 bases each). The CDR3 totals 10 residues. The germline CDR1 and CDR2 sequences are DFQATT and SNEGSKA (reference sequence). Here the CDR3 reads CSPQGGEQYF. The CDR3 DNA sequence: TGCAGCCCCCAGGGGGGGGAGCAGTACTTC.

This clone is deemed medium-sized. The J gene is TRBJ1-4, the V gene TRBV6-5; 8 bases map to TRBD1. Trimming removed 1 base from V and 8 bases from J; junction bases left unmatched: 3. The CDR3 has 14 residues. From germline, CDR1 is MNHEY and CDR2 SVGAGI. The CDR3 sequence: CASSYLGQGEKLFF. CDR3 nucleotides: TGTGCCAGCAGTTACTTAGGACAGGGCGAAAAACTGTTTTTT.

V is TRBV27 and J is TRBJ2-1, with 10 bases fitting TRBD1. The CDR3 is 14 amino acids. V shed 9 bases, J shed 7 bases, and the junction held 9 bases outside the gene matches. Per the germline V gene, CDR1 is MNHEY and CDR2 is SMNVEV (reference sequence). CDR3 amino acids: CASTHRTGGNEQFF. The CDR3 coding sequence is TGTGCCAGTACACATAGGACAGGGGGGAATGAGCAGTTCTTC.

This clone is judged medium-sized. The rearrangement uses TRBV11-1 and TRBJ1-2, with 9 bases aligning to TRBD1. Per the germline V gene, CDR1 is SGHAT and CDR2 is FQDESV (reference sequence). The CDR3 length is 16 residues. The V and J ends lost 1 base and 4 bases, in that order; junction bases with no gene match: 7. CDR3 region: CASSLGGQGIFYGYTF. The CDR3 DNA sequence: TGTGCCAGCAGCTTAGGAGGACAGGGGATTTTCTATGGCTACACCTTC.

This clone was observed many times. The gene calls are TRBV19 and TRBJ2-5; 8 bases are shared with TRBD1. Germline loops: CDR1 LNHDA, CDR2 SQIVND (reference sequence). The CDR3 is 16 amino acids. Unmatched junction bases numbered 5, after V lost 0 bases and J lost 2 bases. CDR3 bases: TGTGCCAGTAGTATAGAGGGCAGGGGGCCTCAAGAGACCCAGTACTTC. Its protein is CASSIEGRGPQETQYF.

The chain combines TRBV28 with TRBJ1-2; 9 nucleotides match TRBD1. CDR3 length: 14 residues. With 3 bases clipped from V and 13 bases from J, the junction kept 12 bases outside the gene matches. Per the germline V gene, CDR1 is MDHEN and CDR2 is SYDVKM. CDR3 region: CASSFPGQGRVGTF. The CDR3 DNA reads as TGTGCCAGCAGTTTCCCGGGACAGGGAAGAGTGGGCACCTTC.

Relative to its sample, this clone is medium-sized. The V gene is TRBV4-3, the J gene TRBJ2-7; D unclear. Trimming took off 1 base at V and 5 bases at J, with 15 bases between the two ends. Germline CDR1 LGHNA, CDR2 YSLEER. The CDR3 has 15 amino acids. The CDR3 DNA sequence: TGCGCCAGCAGCCAAGCCCACCTTGCCCGGAACGAGCAGTACTTC. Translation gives CASSQAHLARNEQYF.

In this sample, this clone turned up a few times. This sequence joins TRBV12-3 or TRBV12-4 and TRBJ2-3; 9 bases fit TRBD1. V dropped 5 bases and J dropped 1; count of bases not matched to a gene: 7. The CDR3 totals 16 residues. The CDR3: CASSGWGQGGTDTQYF. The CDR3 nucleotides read TGTGCCAGCAGTGGATGGGGACAGGGTGGCACAGATACGCAGTATTTT.

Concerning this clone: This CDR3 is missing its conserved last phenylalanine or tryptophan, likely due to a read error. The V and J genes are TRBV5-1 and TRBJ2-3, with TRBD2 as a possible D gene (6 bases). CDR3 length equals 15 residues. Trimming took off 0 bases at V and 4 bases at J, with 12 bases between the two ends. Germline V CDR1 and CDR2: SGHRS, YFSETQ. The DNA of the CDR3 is TGCGCCAGCAGCTTGGAGGGACTGTACGCAGATACGCAGTATCTT. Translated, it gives CASSLEGLYADTQYL.

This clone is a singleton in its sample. The CDR3 DNA follows: TGCGCCAGCAGCTTTGACAGGGGGCGGGAGCAGTACTTC. Encoded protein: CASSFDRGREQYF. This chain joins TRBV4-1 and TRBJ2-7; 10 bases agree with TRBD1. The V segment lost 5 bases and the J segment 7 bases; nucleotides outside the gene matches: 5. Germline CDR1 MGHRA, CDR2 YSYEKL. The CDR3 totals 13 residues.

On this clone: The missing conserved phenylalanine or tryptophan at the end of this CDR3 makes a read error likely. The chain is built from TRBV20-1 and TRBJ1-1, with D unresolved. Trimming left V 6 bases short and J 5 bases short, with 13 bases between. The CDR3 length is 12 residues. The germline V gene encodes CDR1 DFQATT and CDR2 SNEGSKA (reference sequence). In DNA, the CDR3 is TGCAGTGCCCGGGGAGCCTGGACTGAAGCTTTCGAT. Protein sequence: CSARGAWTEAFD.

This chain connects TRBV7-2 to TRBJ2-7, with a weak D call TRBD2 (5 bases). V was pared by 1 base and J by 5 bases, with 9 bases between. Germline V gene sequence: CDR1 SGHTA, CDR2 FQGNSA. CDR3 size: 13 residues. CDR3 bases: TGTGCCAGCAGCTTAGAGAACGGGGACGAGCAGTACTTC. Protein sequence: CASSLENGDEQYF.

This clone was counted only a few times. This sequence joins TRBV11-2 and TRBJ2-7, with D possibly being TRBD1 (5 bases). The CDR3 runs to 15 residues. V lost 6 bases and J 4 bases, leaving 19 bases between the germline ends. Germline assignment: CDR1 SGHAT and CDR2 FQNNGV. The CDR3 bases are TGTGCCAGCAGTCATGAGCAGGGTTCTGAGTACGAGCAGTACTTC. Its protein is CASSHEQGSEYEQYF.

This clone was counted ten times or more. The CDR3 nucleotides are TGCAGTGCTACTCTAGGTCGGGGGCACACAGATACGCAGTATTTT. It yields the protein CSATLGRGHTDTQYF. This rearrangement joins TRBV20-1 to TRBJ2-3; D tentatively reads TRBD1 or TRBD2 (6 bases each). The ends were cut back, 4 bases at V and 2 bases at J, with 16 bases in the middle. This CDR3 spans 15 amino acids. Germline V gives CDR1 DFQATT, CDR2 SNEGSKA (reference sequence).

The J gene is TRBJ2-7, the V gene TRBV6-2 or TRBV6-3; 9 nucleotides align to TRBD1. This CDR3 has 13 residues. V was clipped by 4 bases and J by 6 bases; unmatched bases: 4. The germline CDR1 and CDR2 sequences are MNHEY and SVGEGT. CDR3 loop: CASSFGTGSEQYF. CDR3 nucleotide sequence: TGTGCCAGCAGTTTTGGGACAGGGTCCGAGCAGTACTTC.

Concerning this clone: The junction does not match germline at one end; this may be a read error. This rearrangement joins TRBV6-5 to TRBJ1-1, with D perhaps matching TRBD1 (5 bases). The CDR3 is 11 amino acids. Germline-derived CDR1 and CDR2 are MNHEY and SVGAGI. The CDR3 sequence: CASSWTGHRLF. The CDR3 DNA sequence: TGTGCCAGCAGTTGGACTGGTCACAGGCTCTTT.

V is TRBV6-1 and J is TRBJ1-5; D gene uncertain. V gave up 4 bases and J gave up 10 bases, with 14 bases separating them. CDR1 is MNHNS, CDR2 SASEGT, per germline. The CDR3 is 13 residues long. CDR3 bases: TGTGCCAGCAGTGTAGGGATCTGGCATCCCCAGCATTTT. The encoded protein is CASSVGIWHPQHF.

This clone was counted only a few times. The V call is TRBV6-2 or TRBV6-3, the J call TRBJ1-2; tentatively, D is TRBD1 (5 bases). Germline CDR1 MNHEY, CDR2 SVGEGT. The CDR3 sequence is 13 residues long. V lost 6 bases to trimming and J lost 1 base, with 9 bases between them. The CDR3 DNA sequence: TGTGCCAGCAGCCCAGGGTTTAACTATGGCTACACCTTC. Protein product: CASSPGFNYGYTF.

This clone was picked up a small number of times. The CDR3 nucleotides read TGTGCCAGCAGTCCTCAGGGGGCGGGCTATGGCTACACCTTC. It specifies CASSPQGAGYGYTF. The chain couples TRBV6-1 to TRBJ1-2; 8 bases agree with TRBD1. This CDR3 has 14 residues. CDR1 and CDR2 from the germline V gene are MNHNS and SASEGT. Trimming removed 5 bases from V and 4 bases from J; junction bases left unmatched: 6.

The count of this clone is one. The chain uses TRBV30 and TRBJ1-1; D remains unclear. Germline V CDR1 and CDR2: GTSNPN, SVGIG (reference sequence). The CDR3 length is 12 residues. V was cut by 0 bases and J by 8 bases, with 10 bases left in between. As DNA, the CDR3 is TGTGCCTGGAGTGTACGTGGAAACGAAGCTTTCTTT. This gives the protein CAWSVRGNEAFF.

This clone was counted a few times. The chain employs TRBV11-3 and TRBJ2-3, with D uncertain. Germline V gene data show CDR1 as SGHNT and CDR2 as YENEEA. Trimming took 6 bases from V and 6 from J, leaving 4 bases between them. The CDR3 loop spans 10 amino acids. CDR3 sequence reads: CASSLDTQYF. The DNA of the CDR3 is TGTGCCAGCAGTTTGGATACGCAGTATTTT.

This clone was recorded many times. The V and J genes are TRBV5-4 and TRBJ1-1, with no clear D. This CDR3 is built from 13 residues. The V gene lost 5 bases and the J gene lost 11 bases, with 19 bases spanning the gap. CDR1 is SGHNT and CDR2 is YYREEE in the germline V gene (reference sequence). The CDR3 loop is CASSNPFSEGAFF. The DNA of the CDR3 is TGTGCCAGCAGTAATCCCTTCTCCGAAGGGGCTTTCTTT.

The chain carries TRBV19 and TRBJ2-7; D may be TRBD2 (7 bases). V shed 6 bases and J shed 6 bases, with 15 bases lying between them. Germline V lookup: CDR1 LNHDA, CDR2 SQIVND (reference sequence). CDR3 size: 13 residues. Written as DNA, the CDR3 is TGTGCCAGTAGCTGGAGGGGGGGTGGCGAGCAGTACTTC. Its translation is CASSWRGGGEQYF. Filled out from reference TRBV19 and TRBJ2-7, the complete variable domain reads DGGITQSPKYLFRKEGQNVTLSCEQNLNHDAMYWYRQDPGQGLRLIYYSQIVNDFQKGDIAEGYSVSREKKESFPLTVTSAQKNPTAFYLCASSWRGGGEQYFGPGTRLTVT.

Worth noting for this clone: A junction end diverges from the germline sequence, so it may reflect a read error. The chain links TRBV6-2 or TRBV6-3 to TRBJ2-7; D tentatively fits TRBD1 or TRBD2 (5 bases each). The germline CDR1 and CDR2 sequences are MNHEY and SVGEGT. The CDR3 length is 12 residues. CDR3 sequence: CASRLVLGEQCF. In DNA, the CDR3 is TGTGCCAGCAGGCTTGTCTTGGGGGAGCAGTGCTTC.